The clone carrying this T cell receptor (beta chain) was seen only once. Sequencing used immunoSEQ multiplex PCR; TCRdb keeps in-frame clones, though not all of them. The sample comprises 250,000 to 350,000 clones, roughly nine tenths of which are singletons, and more than 2% rests with the top ten. Looked up from germline, CDR1 is MNHNY and CDR2 is SVGAGI (reference sequence). CDR3 length: 13 residues. The ends were cut back, 6 bases at V and 8 bases at J, with 13 bases in the middle. This record belongs to a study of blood T cell repertoires in COVID-19. The sequencing sample was made of peripheral blood. This receptor was obtained from a man aged 18 to 30 with active or convalescent COVID-19. This chain connects TRBV6-6 to TRBJ1-4; the D gene is possibly TRBD1 (6 bases). DNA for the CDR3: TGTGCCAGCAGCCGAACAGGGTTAGAAAAACTGTTTTTT. Its translation is CASSRTGLEKLFF.